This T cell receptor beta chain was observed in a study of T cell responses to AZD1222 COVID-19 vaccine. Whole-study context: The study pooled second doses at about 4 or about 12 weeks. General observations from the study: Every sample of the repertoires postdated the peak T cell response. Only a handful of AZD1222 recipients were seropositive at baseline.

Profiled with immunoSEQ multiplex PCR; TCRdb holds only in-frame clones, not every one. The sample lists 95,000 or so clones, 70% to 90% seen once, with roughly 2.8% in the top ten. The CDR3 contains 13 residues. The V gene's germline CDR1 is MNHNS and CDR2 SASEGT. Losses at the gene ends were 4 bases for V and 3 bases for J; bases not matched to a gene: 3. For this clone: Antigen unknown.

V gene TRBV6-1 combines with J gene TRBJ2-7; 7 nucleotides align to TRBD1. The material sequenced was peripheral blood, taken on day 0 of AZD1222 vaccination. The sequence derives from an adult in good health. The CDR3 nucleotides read TGTGCCAGCAGTGCGGGACAGCTCTACGAGCAGTACTTC. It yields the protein CASSAGQLYEQYF.